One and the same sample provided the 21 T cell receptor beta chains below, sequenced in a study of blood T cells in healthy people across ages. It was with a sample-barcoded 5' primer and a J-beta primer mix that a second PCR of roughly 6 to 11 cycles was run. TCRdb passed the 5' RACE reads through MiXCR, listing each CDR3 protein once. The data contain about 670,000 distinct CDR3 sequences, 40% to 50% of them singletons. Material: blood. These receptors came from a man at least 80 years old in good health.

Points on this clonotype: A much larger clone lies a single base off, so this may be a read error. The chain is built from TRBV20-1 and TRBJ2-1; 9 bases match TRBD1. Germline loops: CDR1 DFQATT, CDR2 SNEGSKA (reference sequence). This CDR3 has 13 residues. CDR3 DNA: TGCAGTGCTGTTCGACAGGGGGACAACGAGCAGTTCTTC. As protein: CSAVRQGDNEQFF.

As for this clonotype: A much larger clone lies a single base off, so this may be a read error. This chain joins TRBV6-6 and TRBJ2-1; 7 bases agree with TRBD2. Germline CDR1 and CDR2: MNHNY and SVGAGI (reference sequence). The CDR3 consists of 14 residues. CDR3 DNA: TGTGCCAACAGTTATGGGGGGGATGAGAATGAGCAGTTCTTC. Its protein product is CANSYGGDENEQFF.

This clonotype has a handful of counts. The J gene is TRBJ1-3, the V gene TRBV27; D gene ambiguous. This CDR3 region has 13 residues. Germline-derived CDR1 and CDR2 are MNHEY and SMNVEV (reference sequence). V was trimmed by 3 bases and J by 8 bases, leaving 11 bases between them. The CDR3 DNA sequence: TGTGCCAGCAGTTTTTCTCCGGTGGACACCATATATTTT. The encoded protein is CASSFSPVDTIYF.

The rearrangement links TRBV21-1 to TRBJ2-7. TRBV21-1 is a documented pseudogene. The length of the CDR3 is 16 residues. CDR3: CASSKADQPNGYEQYF. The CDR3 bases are TGTGCCAGCAGCAAAGCGGACCAACCCAACGGCTACGAGCAGTACTTC.

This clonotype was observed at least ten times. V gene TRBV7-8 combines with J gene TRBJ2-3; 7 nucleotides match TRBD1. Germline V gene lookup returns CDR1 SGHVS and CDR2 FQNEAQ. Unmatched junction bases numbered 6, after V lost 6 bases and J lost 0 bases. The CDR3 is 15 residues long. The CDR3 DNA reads TGTGCCAGCAGAGCGACGACAGGGAGCACAGATACGCAGTATTTT. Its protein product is CASRATTGSTDTQYF. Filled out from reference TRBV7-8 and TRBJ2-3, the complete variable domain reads GAGVSQSPRYKVAKRGQDVALRCDPISGHVSLFWYQQALGQGPEFLTYFQNEAQLDKSGLPSDRFFAERPEGSVSTLKIQRTQQEDSAVYLCASRATTGSTDTQYFGPGTRLTVL.

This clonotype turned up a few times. Here the CDR3 reads CASSRGLGEGYTF. The CDR3 coding sequence is TGTGCCAGCAGCCGAGGTCTTGGGGAGGGCTACACCTTC. The chain recombines TRBV3-1 with TRBJ1-2; D remains unclear. The CDR3 extends over 13 amino acids. Trimming took off 4 bases at V and 8 bases at J, with 14 bases between the two ends. CDR1 and CDR2 (germline): LGHDT, YNNKEL (reference sequence).

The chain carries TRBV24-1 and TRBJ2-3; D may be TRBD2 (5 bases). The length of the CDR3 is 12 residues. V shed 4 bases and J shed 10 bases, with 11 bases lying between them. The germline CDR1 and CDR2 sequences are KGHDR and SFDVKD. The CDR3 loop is CATSEPGGAQYF. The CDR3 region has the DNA TGTGCCACCAGTGAGCCCGGAGGCGCGCAGTATTTT.

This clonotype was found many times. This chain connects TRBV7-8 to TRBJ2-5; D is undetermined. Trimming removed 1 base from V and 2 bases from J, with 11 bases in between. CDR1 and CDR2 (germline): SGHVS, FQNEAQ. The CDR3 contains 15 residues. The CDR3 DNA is TGTGCCAGCAGCTTAGGTACACAGACGCAAGAGACCCAGTACTTC. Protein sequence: CASSLGTQTQETQYF.

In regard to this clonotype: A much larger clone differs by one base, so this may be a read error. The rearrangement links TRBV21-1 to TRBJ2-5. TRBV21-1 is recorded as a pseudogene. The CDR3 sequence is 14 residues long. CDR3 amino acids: CASSKGWLFNEQYF. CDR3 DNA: TGTGCCAGCAGCAAAGGCTGGCTGTTCAATGAGCAGTACTTC.

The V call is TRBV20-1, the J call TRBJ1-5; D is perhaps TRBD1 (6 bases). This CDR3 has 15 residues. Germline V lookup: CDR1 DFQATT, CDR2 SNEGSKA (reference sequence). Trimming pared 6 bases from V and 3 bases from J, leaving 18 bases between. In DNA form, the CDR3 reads TGCAGTGCGCGATTCCCGGGACAAGTCAATCAGCCCCAGCATTTT. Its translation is CSARFPGQVNQPQHF.

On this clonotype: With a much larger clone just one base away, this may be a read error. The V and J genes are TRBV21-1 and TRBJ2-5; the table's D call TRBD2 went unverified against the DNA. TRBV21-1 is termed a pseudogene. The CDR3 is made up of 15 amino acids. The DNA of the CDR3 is TGTGCCAGCAGCGAATGGGAGGACACCCAAGAGACCCAGTACTTC. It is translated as CASSEWEDTQETQYF.

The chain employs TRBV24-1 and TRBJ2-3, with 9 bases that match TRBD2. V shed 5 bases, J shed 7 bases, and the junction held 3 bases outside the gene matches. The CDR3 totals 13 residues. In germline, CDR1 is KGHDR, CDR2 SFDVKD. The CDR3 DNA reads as TGTGCCACCAGTGGCGGGGGGGCTCATACGCAGTATTTT. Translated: CATSGGGAHTQYF.

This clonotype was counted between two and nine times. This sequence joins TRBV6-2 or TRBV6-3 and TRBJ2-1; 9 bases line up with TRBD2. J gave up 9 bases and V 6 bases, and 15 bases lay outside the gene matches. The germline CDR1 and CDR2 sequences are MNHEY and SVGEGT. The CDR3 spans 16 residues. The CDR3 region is CASRQTSGNRLGEQFF. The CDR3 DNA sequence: TGTGCCAGCAGGCAGACTAGCGGCAACCGACTGGGTGAGCAGTTCTTC.

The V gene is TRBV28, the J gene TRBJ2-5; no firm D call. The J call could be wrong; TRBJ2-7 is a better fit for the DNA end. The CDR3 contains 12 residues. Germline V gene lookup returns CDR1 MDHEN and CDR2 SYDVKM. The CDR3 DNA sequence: TGTGCCAGCAGTTTATCCCTATACGAGCAGTACTTC. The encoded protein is CASSLSLYEQYF.

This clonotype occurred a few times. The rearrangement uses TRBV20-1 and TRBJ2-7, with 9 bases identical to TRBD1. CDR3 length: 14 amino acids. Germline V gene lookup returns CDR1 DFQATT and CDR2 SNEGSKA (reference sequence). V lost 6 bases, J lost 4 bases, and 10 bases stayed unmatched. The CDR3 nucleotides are TGCAGTGCGGCCGCCGGGACAGGGATTTACGAGCAGTACTTC. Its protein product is CSAAAGTGIYEQYF.

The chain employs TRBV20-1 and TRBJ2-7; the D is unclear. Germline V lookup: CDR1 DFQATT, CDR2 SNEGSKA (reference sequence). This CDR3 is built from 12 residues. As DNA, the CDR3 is TGCAGCGGCAATCCAGGAGCCTACGAGCAGTACTTC. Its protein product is CSGNPGAYEQYF.

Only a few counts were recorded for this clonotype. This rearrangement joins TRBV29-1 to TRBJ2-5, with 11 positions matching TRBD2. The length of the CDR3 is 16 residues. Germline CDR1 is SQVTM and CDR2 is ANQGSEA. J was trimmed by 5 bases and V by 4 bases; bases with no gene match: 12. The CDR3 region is CSVGFRSGRAIETQYF. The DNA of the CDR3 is TGCAGCGTTGGTTTCCGTAGCGGGAGGGCCATTGAGACCCAGTACTTC. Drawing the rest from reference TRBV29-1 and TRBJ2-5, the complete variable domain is SAVISQKPSRDICQRGTSLTIQCQVDSQVTMMFWYRQQPGQSLTLIATANQGSEATYESGFVIDKFPISRPNLTFSTLTVSNMSPEDSSIYLCSVGFRSGRAIETQYFGPGTRLLVL.

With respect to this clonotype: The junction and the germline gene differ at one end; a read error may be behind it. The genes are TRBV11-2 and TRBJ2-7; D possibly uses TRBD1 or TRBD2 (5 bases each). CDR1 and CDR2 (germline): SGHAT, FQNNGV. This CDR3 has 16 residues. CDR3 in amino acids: CVSSPSFGATVYEQYF. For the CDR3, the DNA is TGTGTCAGCAGCCCTAGCTTCGGGGCAACTGTCTACGAGCAGTACTTC.

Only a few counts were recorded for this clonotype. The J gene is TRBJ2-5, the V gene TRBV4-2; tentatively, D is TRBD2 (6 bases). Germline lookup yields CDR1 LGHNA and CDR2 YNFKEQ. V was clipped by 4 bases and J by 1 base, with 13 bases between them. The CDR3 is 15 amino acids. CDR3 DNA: TGTGCCAGCAGCCCAAGACCGCGGGGCCAAGAGACCCAGTACTTC. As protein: CASSPRPRGQETQYF.

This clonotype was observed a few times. In DNA, the CDR3 is TGTGCCAGCAGTTACTCGAGGGCGGCGGACTACGAGCAGTACTTC. Translated: CASSYSRAADYEQYF. The V call is TRBV6-2 or TRBV6-3, the J call TRBJ2-7; TRBD2 is a possible D gene (5 bases). CDR3 length: 15 residues. In germline, CDR1 is MNHEY, CDR2 SVGEGT. With 0 bases removed from V and 3 bases from J, the gap between germline ends came to 12 bases.

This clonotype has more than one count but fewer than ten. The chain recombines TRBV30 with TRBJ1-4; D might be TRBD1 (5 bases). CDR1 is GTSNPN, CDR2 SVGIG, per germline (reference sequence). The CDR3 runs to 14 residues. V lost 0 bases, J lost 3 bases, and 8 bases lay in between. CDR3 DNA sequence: TGTGCCTGGAGTGTAGGAGGGGCTAATGAAAAACTGTTTTTT. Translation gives CAWSVGGANEKLFF.